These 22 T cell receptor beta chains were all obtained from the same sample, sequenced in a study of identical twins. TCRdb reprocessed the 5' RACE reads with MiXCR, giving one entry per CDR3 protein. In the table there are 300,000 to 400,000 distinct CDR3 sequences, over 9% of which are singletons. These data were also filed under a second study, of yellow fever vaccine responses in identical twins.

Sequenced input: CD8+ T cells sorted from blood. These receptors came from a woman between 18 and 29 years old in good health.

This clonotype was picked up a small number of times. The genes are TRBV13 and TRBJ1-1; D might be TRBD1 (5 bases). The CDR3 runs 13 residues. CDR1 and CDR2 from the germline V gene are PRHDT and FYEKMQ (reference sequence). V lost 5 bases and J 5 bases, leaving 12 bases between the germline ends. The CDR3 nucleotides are TGTGCCAGCAGCGTCCAGGGAGCTACTGAAGCTTTCTTT. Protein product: CASSVQGATEAFF.

The CDR3 loop is CSARDGGYEQYV. CDR3 nucleotides: TGCAGTGCTAGAGATGGGGGTTACGAGCAGTACGTC. The chain carries TRBV20-1 and TRBJ2-7; D possibly matches TRBD1 or TRBD2 (5 bases each). V was trimmed by 0 bases and J by 4 bases, leaving 7 bases between them. Germline values: CDR1 DFQATT, CDR2 SNEGSKA (reference sequence). The CDR3 has 12 amino acids.

The CDR3 loop reads CASSFETSGHEQYF. Here the CDR3 DNA reads TGTGCCAGCAGTTTCGAGACTAGCGGCCACGAGCAGTACTTC. This chain links TRBV27 with TRBJ2-7; TRBD2 aligns across 9 bases. The CDR3 contains 14 residues. The V and J ends lost 3 bases and 5 bases, in that order; junction bases with no gene match: 5. CDR1 and CDR2 (germline): MNHEY, SMNVEV (reference sequence).

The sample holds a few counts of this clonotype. CDR3 region: CASSTDTNTEAFF. CDR3 sequence (DNA): TGTGCCAGCAGTACTGACACGAACACTGAAGCTTTCTTT. This chain uses TRBV6-4 with TRBJ1-1; D remains ambiguous. Trimming shortened V by 5 bases and J by 1 base, and 8 bases separated the two germline ends. Germline CDR1 is MRHNA and CDR2 is SNTAGT. The CDR3 spans 13 residues.

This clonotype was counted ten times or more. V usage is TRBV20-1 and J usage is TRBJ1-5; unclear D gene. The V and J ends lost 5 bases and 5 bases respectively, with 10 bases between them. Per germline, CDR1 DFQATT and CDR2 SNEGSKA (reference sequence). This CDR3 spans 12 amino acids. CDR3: CSALGPDQPQHF. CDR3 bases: TGCAGTGCTCTTGGGCCGGATCAGCCCCAGCATTTT.

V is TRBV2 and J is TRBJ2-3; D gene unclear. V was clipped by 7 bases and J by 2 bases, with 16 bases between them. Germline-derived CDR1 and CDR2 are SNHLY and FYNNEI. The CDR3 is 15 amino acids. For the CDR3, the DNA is TGTGCCAGCACCAATGGCCTGAGAGCCACAGATACGCAGTATTTT. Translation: CASTNGLRATDTQYF. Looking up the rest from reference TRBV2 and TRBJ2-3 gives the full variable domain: EPEVTQTPSHQVTQMGQEVILRCVPISNHLYFYWYRQILGQKVEFLVSFYNNEISEKSEIFDDQFSVERPDGSNFTLKIRSTKLEDSAMYFCASTNGLRATDTQYFGPGTRLTVL.

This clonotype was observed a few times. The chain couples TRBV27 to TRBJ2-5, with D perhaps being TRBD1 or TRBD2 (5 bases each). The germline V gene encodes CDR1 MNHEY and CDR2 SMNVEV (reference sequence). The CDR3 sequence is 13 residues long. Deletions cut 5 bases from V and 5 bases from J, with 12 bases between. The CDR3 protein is CASSMGRLETQYF. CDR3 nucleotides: TGTGCCAGCAGTATGGGACGGCTGGAGACCCAGTACTTC.

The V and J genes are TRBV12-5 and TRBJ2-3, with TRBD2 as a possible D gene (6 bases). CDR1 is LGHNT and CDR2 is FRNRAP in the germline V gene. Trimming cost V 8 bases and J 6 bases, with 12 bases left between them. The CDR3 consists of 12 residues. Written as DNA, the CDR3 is TGTGCTAGTCGGGAGCCGATGGATACGCAGTATTTT. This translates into CASREPMDTQYF.

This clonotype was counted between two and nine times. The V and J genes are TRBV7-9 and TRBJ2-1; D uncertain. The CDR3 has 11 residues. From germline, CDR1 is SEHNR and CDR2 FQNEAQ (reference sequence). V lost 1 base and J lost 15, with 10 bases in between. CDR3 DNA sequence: TGTGCCAGCAGCTTAGGCTCCGTTCGGTTCTTC. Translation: CASSLGSVRFF.

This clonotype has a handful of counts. The CDR3 DNA is TGTGCCAGCAGCGCCTTGTGGGGGTCCTACAATGAGCAGTTCTTC. Translated, it gives CASSALWGSYNEQFF. The V and J genes are TRBV11-2 and TRBJ2-1; D could derive from TRBD1 or TRBD2 (5 bases each). The CDR3 sequence is 15 residues long. CDR1 is SGHAT, CDR2 FQNNGV, per germline. V lost 5 bases to trimming and J lost 1 base, with 12 bases between them.

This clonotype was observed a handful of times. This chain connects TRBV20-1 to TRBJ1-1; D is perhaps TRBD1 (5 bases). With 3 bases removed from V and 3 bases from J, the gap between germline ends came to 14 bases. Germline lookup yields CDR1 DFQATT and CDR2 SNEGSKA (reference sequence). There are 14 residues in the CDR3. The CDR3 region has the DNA TGCAGTGCTAGGTATCCGGGGGTGGACACTGAAGCTTTCTTT. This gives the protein CSARYPGVDTEAFF.

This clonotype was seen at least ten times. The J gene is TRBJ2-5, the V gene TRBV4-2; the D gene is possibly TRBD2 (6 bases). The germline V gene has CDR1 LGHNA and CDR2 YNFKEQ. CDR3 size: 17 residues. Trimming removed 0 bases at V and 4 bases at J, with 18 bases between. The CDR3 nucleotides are TGTGCCAGCAGCCAAGATGGTCCGGGGATCGGGGGAGAGACCCAGTACTTC. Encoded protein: CASSQDGPGIGGETQYF.

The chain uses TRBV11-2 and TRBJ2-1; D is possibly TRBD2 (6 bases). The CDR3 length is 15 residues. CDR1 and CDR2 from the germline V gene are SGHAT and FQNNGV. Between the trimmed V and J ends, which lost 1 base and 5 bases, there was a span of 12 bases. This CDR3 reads CASSLVGEADNEQFF. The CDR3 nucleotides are TGTGCCAGCAGCTTAGTCGGGGAGGCAGACAATGAGCAGTTCTTC.

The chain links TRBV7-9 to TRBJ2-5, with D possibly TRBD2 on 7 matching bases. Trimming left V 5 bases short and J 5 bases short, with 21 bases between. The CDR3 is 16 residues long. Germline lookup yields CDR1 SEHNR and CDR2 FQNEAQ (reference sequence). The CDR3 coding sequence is TGTGCCAGCAGCAACGGACTAGGGGGGAGTAAGGAGACCCAGTACTTC. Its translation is CASSNGLGGSKETQYF. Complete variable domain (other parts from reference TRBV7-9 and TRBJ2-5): DTGVSQNPRHKITKRGQNVTFRCDPISEHNRLYWYRQTLGQGPEFLTYFQNEAQLEKSRLLSDRFSAERPKGSFSTLEIQRTEQGDSAMYLCASSNGLGGSKETQYFGPGTRLLVL.

For the CDR3, the DNA is TGCGCCAGCAGCCAACAGGGGGCTGGGACTGGAAACACCATATATTTT. Its protein product is CASSQQGAGTGNTIYF. This chain uses TRBV4-1 with TRBJ1-3; 8 bases agree with TRBD1. Losses at the gene ends were 2 bases for V and 2 bases for J; bases not matched to a gene: 5. Germline V gene lookup returns CDR1 MGHRA and CDR2 YSYEKL. The CDR3 totals 16 residues.

The CDR3 sequence: CASSVEGTSDYEQYF. CDR3 nucleotide sequence: TGTGCCAGCAGCGTAGAGGGGACTAGCGACTACGAGCAGTACTTC. V usage is TRBV9 and J usage is TRBJ2-7, with TRBD2 identical over 10 bases. The CDR3 extends over 15 amino acids. The germline V gene has CDR1 SGDLS and CDR2 YYNGEE. The V segment lost 0 bases and the J segment 3 bases; nucleotides outside the gene matches: 3.

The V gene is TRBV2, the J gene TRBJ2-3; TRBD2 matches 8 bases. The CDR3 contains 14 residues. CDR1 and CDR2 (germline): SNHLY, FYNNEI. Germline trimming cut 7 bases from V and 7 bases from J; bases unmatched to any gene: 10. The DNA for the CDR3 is TGTGCCAGCAAAACAAGCGGGAGCCGATATACGCAGTATTTT. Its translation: CASKTSGSRYTQYF.

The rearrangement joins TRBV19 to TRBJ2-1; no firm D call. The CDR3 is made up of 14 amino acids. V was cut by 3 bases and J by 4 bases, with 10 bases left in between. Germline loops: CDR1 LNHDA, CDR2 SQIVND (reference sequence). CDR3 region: CASSISAVYNEQFF. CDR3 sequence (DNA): TGTGCCAGTAGTATTTCGGCGGTTTACAATGAGCAGTTCTTC. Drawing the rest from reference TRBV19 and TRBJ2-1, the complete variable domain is DGGITQSPKYLFRKEGQNVTLSCEQNLNHDAMYWYRQDPGQGLRLIYYSQIVNDFQKGDIAEGYSVSREKKESFPLTVTSAQKNPTAFYLCASSISAVYNEQFFGPGTRLTVL.

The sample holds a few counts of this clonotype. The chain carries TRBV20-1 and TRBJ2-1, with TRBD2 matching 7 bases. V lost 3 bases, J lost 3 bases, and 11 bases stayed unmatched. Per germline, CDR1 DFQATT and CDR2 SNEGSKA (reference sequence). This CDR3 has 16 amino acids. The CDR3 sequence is CSARGLSGRSYNEQFF. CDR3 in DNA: TGCAGTGCTAGGGGCCTTAGCGGGCGCAGCTACAATGAGCAGTTCTTC.

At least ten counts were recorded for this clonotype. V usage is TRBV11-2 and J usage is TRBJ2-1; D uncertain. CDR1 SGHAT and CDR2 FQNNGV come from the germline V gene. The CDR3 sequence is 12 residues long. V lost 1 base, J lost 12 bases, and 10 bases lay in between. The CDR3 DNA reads TGTGCCAGCAGCTTAGGCGGCCTTCGGCAGTTCTTC. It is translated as CASSLGGLRQFF.

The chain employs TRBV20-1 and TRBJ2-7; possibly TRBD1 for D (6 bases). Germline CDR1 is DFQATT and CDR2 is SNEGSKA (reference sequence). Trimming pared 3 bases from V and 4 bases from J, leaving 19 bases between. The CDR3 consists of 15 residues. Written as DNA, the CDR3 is TGCAGTGCTAGGCCCCCACAGGGAACGGCGTACGAGCAGTACTTC. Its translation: CSARPPQGTAYEQYF.

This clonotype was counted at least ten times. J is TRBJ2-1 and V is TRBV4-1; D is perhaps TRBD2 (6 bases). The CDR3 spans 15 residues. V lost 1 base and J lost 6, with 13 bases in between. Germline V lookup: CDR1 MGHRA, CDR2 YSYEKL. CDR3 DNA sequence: TGCGCCAGCAGCCAAGGTACTGGGAGGTTCAATGAGCAGTTCTTC. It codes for CASSQGTGRFNEQFF.